This T cell receptor beta chain was identified in a study of cytomegalovirus exposure and HLA in healthy donors. General observations from the study: A missense variant in DCLRE1C was later tied to TCR beta V- and J-gene trimming.

It was with 60 Vbeta and 13 Jbeta primers that the PCR ran. Data came from immunoSEQ multiplex PCR; TCRdb stores just in-frame clones and leaves some out. The data contain 200,000 to 250,000 clones, approximately 80% of them seen just once; the ten biggest clones take up less than 20%. A few counts support this clone. The target antigen is unknown. Source material: PBMCs. The clonotype originates from a man aged 40-49 years in good health and CMV-seronegative.

CDR3 amino acids: CASSAGRLSTDTQYF. The CDR3 DNA reads TGCGCCAGCTCCGCGGGACGGCTGAGCACAGATACGCAGTATTTT. The J gene is TRBJ2-3, the V gene TRBV5-1, with a possible D match to TRBD2 (6 bases). This CDR3 comprises 15 residues. The germline CDR1 and CDR2 sequences are SGHRS and YFSETQ. The V and J ends lost 7 bases and 0 bases respectively, with 15 bases between them.